The clone carrying this TCR beta chain was observed once. This sample was included in a study of CD8 T cells in Susac syndrome. cDNA came from approximately 0.5 to 1 ug RNA primed by random hexamers. TCRdb re-called the immunoSEQ multiplex PCR reads with MiXCR, one entry per CDR3 protein. This table holds 80,000 or so distinct CDR3 sequences, approximately 94% found once. Trimming took 3 bases from V and 2 from J, leaving 8 bases between them. This CDR3 has 13 residues. CDR1 MNHEY and CDR2 SMNVEV come from the germline V gene (reference sequence). The V call is TRBV27, the J call TRBJ2-7, with a possible D match to TRBD1 (5 bases). This sequence originates from a human donor with Susac syndrome. Input material: CD8+ T cells from PBMCs. The CDR3 DNA reads as TGTGCCAGCAGTTTTGGACAAACCTACGAGCAGTACTTC. It yields the protein CASSFGQTYEQYF.